A single sample gave rise to the 26 T cell receptor beta chains below, sequenced in a study of blood T cell repertoires in COVID-19. Assay: immunoSEQ multiplex PCR; the TCRdb copy retains only in-frame clones and omits some. This table holds around 160,000 clones, 81% found once. Input material: peripheral blood. These receptors were taken from a human donor with acute or convalescent COVID-19. The donor label of this sample is uncertain.

This clone was counted a few times. J is TRBJ1-1 and V is TRBV6-5; D gene unclear. The CDR3 is 12 residues long. The ends were cut back, 10 bases at V and 4 bases at J, with 13 bases in the middle. Germline-derived CDR1 and CDR2 are MNHEY and SVGAGI. CDR3 coding DNA: TGTGCCACTAATATAGTGTTCACTGAAGCTTTCTTT. Translation: CATNIVFTEAFF.

V is TRBV10-3 and J is TRBJ1-2; 11 bases agree with TRBD1. Germline CDR1 and CDR2: ENHRY and SYGVKD. The length of the CDR3 is 14 residues. J lost 8 bases, V lost 6 bases, and 8 bases had no gene match. The chain's CDR3 is CAIRGTGGVGGYTF. CDR3 coding DNA: TGTGCCATCAGGGGGACAGGGGGTGTAGGAGGCTACACCTTC.

The chain carries TRBV4-1 and TRBJ1-4, with no clear D. Germline-derived CDR1 and CDR2 are MGHRA and YSYEKL. V was clipped by 1 base and J by 10 bases, with 13 bases between them. This CDR3 has 14 amino acids. The CDR3 sequence: CASSQGVTDRKLFF. The CDR3, as DNA: TGCGCCAGCAGCCAAGGGGTCACAGATCGAAAACTGTTTTTT.

As for this clone: The same CDR3 arises from other DNA sequences in this sample as well. The V and J genes are TRBV2 and TRBJ1-2, with 8 positions matching TRBD1. Germline V gene lookup returns CDR1 SNHLY and CDR2 FYNNEI. The CDR3 contains 14 residues. With V trimmed by 4 bases and J by 4 bases, 5 bases remained unmatched. CDR3 sequence (DNA): TGTGCCAGCAGTGGCACAGGGGGTAGCTATGGCTACACCTTC. This sequence encodes CASSGTGGSYGYTF.

This chain links TRBV7-2 with TRBJ2-5; unclear D gene. V shed 1 base and J shed 1 base, with 7 bases lying between them. Germline values: CDR1 SGHTA, CDR2 FQGNSA. The CDR3 contains 14 residues. The CDR3 DNA follows: TGTGCCAGCAGCTTAGGCAGTATCCAAGAGACCCAGTACTTC. As protein: CASSLGSIQETQYF. Full variable domain (outside the CDR3, taken from reference TRBV7-2 and TRBJ2-5): GAGVSQSPSNKVTEKGKDVELRCDPISGHTALYWYRQSLGQGLEFLIYFQGNSAPDKSGLPSDRFSAERTGGSVSTLTIQRTQQEDSAVYLCASSLGSIQETQYFGPGTRLLVL.

This clone showed up just once. The genes are TRBV2 and TRBJ1-2; D is uncertain. Germline-derived CDR1 and CDR2 are SNHLY and FYNNEI. The CDR3 totals 12 residues. The V gene lost 5 bases and the J gene lost 2 bases, with 6 bases spanning the gap. DNA of the CDR3: TGTGCCAGCAGTTACTCCAACTATGGCTACACCTTC. Its translation: CASSYSNYGYTF.

Regarding this clone: Other DNA sequences in this specimen translate into the identical CDR3. V is TRBV15 and J is TRBJ1-5; D perhaps matches TRBD1 (5 bases). CDR1 is LNHNV, CDR2 YYDKDF, per germline (reference sequence). The ends were cut back, 0 bases at V and 2 bases at J, with 11 bases in the middle. There are 16 residues in the CDR3. CDR3 in amino acids: CATSRDEGAGNQPQHF. DNA for the CDR3: TGTGCCACCAGCAGAGATGAAGGGGCCGGCAATCAGCCCCAGCATTTT.

The gene calls are TRBV19 and TRBJ2-1; tentative D call: TRBD1 (5 bases). Trimming removed 4 bases from V and 5 bases from J, with 9 bases in between. There are 13 residues in the CDR3. Germline CDR1 reads LNHDA; CDR2 reads SQIVND (reference sequence). The CDR3 reads CASSNGANNEQFF. DNA for the CDR3: TGTGCCAGTAGTAATGGGGCGAACAATGAGCAGTTCTTC.

This clone was seen once. V usage is TRBV2 and J usage is TRBJ2-4, with 8 bases fitting TRBD1. V was clipped by 5 bases and J by 8 bases; unmatched bases: 11. Germline values: CDR1 SNHLY, CDR2 FYNNEI. The CDR3 spans 15 residues. The DNA of the CDR3 is TGTGCCAGCAGTTCGGGACAGGTGCTACGTGACATTCAGTACTTC. Its translation is CASSSGQVLRDIQYF.

The chain recombines TRBV5-8 with TRBJ2-7; D perhaps matches TRBD1 (5 bases). Trimming shortened V by 4 bases and J by 0 bases, and 11 bases separated the two germline ends. This CDR3 is 14 amino acids long. Germline CDR1 reads SGHTS; CDR2 reads YDEGEE. For the CDR3, the DNA is TGTGCCAGCAGCCGGACATACAGCTCCTACGAGCAGTACGTC. Translating it yields CASSRTYSSYEQYV.

The genes are TRBV14 and TRBJ2-3; 7 nucleotides align to TRBD2. CDR3 length: 16 residues. Per germline, CDR1 SGHDN and CDR2 FVKESK. After removal of 4 bases from V and 0 bases from J, the junction contained 7 bases not matched to a gene. The CDR3 DNA sequence: TGTGCCAGCAGCCTTTGGGCGGGGGTGAGCACAGATACGCAGTATTTT. Translation gives CASSLWAGVSTDTQYF.

The chain joins TRBV27 to TRBJ2-2, with 12 positions matching TRBD2. Germline CDR1 MNHEY, CDR2 SMNVEV (reference sequence). The CDR3 covers 16 residues. V lost 4 bases, J lost 5 bases, and 5 bases stayed unmatched. The CDR3 here is CASSWGLAGSTGELFF. The CDR3 nucleotides read TGTGCCAGCAGTTGGGGACTAGCGGGTTCTACCGGGGAGCTGTTTTTT.

V is TRBV6-6 and J is TRBJ2-7, with 13 positions matching TRBD2. Per germline, CDR1 MNHNY and CDR2 SVGAGI (reference sequence). The V and J ends lost 5 bases and 4 bases, in that order; junction bases with no gene match: 2. The CDR3 length is 14 residues. CDR3 amino acids: CASSRTSGGYEQYF. CDR3 sequence (DNA): TGTGCCAGCAGTCGGACTAGCGGGGGTTACGAGCAGTACTTC.

This clone showed up just once. The rearrangement uses TRBV4-2 and TRBJ2-7; the D gene is possibly TRBD1 (6 bases). The CDR3 contains 15 residues. Between the trimmed V and J ends, which lost 0 bases and 3 bases, there was a span of 12 bases. Germline CDR1 is LGHNA and CDR2 is YNFKEQ. CDR3 sequence (DNA): TGTGCCAGCAGCCAAGATGGGACAAATTACTACGAGCAGTACTTC. Its translation: CASSQDGTNYYEQYF.

The rearrangement joins TRBV7-6 to TRBJ2-2, with TRBD2 as a possible D gene (6 bases). The CDR3 runs to 15 residues. Germline V gene data show CDR1 as SGHVS and CDR2 as FNYEAQ. Trimming took off 3 bases at V and 3 bases at J, with 11 bases between the two ends. This chain's CDR3 is CASSFSSVYTGELFF. The CDR3, as DNA: TGTGCCAGCAGCTTTTCTAGCGTCTACACCGGGGAGCTGTTTTTT. Drawing the rest from reference TRBV7-6 and TRBJ2-2, the complete variable domain is GAGVSQSPRYKVTKRGQDVALRCDPISGHVSLYWYRQALGQGPEFLTYFNYEAQQDKSGLPNDRFSAERPEGSISTLTIQRTEQRDSAMYRCASSFSSVYTGELFFGEGSRLTVL.

This clone has just a few counts. The CDR3 DNA sequence: TGTGCCACCAGTGATTTAGGAGACAGTGCGGGGGGGAATGAGCAGTTCTTC. Translation: CATSDLGDSAGGNEQFF. The V and J genes are TRBV24-1 and TRBJ2-1, with 9 bases identical to TRBD2. The CDR3 totals 17 residues. CDR1 KGHDR and CDR2 SFDVKD come from the germline V gene. The J segment lost 7 bases and the V segment lost 1 base, leaving 10 bases of the junction unmatched.

This rearrangement joins TRBV5-1 to TRBJ2-1; 7 bases match TRBD1. The junction had 3 bases not matched to a gene; V was cut back by 0 bases and J by 3 bases. CDR3 length equals 15 residues. Germline V lookup: CDR1 SGHRS, CDR2 YFSETQ. The CDR3 loop is CASSLVGGSYNEQFF. The CDR3 bases are TGCGCCAGCAGCTTGGTAGGGGGCAGCTACAATGAGCAGTTCTTC.

To note about this clone: The same CDR3 can be traced to other DNA sequences in this sample. The rearrangement joins TRBV2 to TRBJ1-6; D is possibly TRBD1 (5 bases). CDR1 is SNHLY and CDR2 is FYNNEI in the germline V gene. This CDR3 contains 14 residues. Trimming cost V 3 bases and J 9 bases, with 12 bases left between them. The CDR3, as DNA: TGTGCCAGCAGTGAGCGGCAGGGTGGTTCACCCCTCCACTTT. Translating it yields CASSERQGGSPLHF.

The chain employs TRBV21-1 and TRBJ1-2; whether TRBD1, the table's D call, matches the DNA was not checked. TRBV21-1 is a pseudogene locus. The CDR3 loop spans 13 amino acids. This CDR3 reads CASSFPGQGGYTF. The CDR3, as DNA: TGTGCCAGCAGCTTTCCGGGACAGGGTGGCTACACCTTC.

The rearrangement uses TRBV10-3 and TRBJ2-6; 8 nucleotides agree with TRBD1. Losses at the gene ends were 0 bases for V and 9 bases for J; bases not matched to a gene: 7. The CDR3 spans 16 residues. Germline V lookup: CDR1 ENHRY, CDR2 SYGVKD. The CDR3 sequence is CAISESNRGRDNVLTF. The CDR3 nucleotides read TGTGCCATCAGTGAGTCGAACAGGGGGAGAGACAACGTCCTGACTTTC.

The chain recombines TRBV5-1 with TRBJ1-4, with 9 bases lining up with TRBD1. V lost 5 bases and J lost 8; bases outside the gene matches: 7. In germline, CDR1 is SGHRS, CDR2 YFSETQ. The CDR3 has 14 amino acids. CDR3 DNA sequence: TGCGCCAGCAGGGTGGGACAGGGAGAAGAAAAACTGTTTTTT. Amino acid sequence: CASRVGQGEEKLFF. Full variable domain (outside the CDR3, taken from reference TRBV5-1 and TRBJ1-4): KAGVTQTPRYLIKTRGQQVTLSCSPISGHRSVSWYQQTPGQGLQFLFEYFSETQRNKGNFPGRFSGRQFSNSRSEMNVSTLELGDSALYLCASRVGQGEEKLFFGSGTQLSVL.

The V gene is TRBV4-2, the J gene TRBJ1-1; 8 nucleotides line up with TRBD1. The CDR3 consists of 15 residues. From germline, CDR1 is LGHNA and CDR2 YNFKEQ. Trimming at V came to 2 bases and at J to 7 bases, leaving 9 bases not matched to a gene. CDR3 loop: CASSQTRGQGHEAFF. DNA for the CDR3: TGTGCCAGCAGCCAAACCCGCGGACAGGGCCATGAAGCTTTCTTT.

The CDR3 sequence is CASREGGNTGELFF. In DNA, the CDR3 is TGTGCCAGTAGAGAAGGAGGGAACACCGGGGAGCTGTTTTTT. The rearrangement uses TRBV19 and TRBJ2-2, with D perhaps TRBD2 (5 bases). The CDR3 is 14 residues long. The V end was cut by 6 bases, the J end by 1 base, with 9 bases between. Germline CDR1 LNHDA, CDR2 SQIVND (reference sequence).

V and J are TRBV7-6 and TRBJ1-5; 11 nucleotides align to TRBD1. The V and J ends lost 5 bases and 4 bases, in that order; junction bases with no gene match: 4. This CDR3 is built from 15 residues. Germline CDR1 and CDR2: SGHVS and FNYEAQ. In DNA, the CDR3 is TGTGCCAGCAGCCCGGGACAGGGGGGAAATCAGCCCCAGCATTTT. This encodes CASSPGQGGNQPQHF. Complete variable domain (other parts from reference TRBV7-6 and TRBJ1-5): GAGVSQSPRYKVTKRGQDVALRCDPISGHVSLYWYRQALGQGPEFLTYFNYEAQQDKSGLPNDRFSAERPEGSISTLTIQRTEQRDSAMYRCASSPGQGGNQPQHFGDGTRLSIL.

This chain joins TRBV27 and TRBJ1-6, with D perhaps matching TRBD1 (6 bases). With 2 bases removed from V and 9 bases from J, the gap between germline ends came to 8 bases. In germline, CDR1 is MNHEY, CDR2 SMNVEV (reference sequence). CDR3 length: 13 residues. The DNA for the CDR3 is TGTGCCAGCAGTTTAGACAGGCTTTCACCCCTCCACTTT. Protein sequence: CASSLDRLSPLHF.

The V and J genes are TRBV4-1 and TRBJ1-2; 7 bases fit TRBD1. The V gene end was trimmed by 3 bases and the J gene end by 8 bases; junction bases not matched to a gene: 18. Germline V lookup: CDR1 MGHRA, CDR2 YSYEKL. The CDR3 consists of 17 residues. CDR3 in DNA: TGCGCCAGCAGCCATATTGGATTAAAACAGGGGAAAGAAGGCTACACCTTC. This encodes CASSHIGLKQGKEGYTF.